This T cell receptor beta chain was retrieved from a study of control samples from healthy donors and cancer patients. The CDR3 length is 16 residues. The V and J ends lost 4 bases and 4 bases, in that order; junction bases with no gene match: 6. Germline values: CDR1 SGHRS, CDR2 YFSETQ. Sequencing was performed with immunoSEQ multiplex PCR; in TCRdb, only in-frame clones are kept and a portion is missing. The repertoire includes about 93,000 clones, roughly nine tenths of them detected once, and over 13% sits in the top ten. The sequenced sample was blood. The rearrangement uses TRBV5-1 and TRBJ2-5; 14 bases are a match to TRBD2. The clonotype originates from a woman in her 70s in good health. This CDR3 reads CASSPGLAGVGETQYF. Written as DNA, the CDR3 is TGCGCCAGCAGCCCGGGACTAGCGGGAGTAGGAGAGACCCAGTACTTC.